The subject of this entry is one T cell receptor beta chain. The clone's antigen remains unknown. Base quality data are lacking; no much larger clone is found one base away. These data come from a study of blood T cells in healthy people across ages (dated by TCRdb to about 2015). In terms of the full investigation: Template switching captured roughly one uniquely barcoded TCR beta cDNA molecule per two T cells in model experiments. Age-related changes in TCR beta repertoire diversity were measured in the study by deep sequencing normalized with unique cDNA molecular identifiers. Donors were grouped into four age groups: young (average roughly 17 years), middle-aged (roughly 38), aged (around 60) and long-lived (approximately 78). To avoid experimental bias, donors of different ages were randomly spread across the sequencing lanes. The study analyzed two additional independent replicas of 1 million unique cDNA reads from the same blood draw for two donors, one aged 18 to 30 and one aged 80 or older. The study at large found these results: The percentage of naive T cells measured by flow cytometry correlated strongly with observed TCR beta diversity. Bulk unsorted PBMC profiling prevented conclusive comparison of naive and antigen-experienced compartments. Observed TCR beta diversity per million T cells fell roughly linearly with age, and a significant reduction was already apparent by age around 40. Compared with the aged group, more naive CD4+ T cells, fewer expanded clones and increased TCR diversity were shown by the long-lived group, suggesting age selection. Donor CMV infection status was unknown, potentially confounding age-related changes in expanded clonotypes. Estimates of total diversity based on one million sequenced T cells were considered lower bounds and underestimates.

Preparation of the library involved 5' RACE. The sequencer was an Illumina HiSeq 2500. The second PCR ran for roughly 7 to 12 cycles and used a J-beta primer mix along with a sample-barcoded 5' primer. A template-switch 5' adaptor carrying 12 random nucleotides introduced a unique molecular identifier onto each TCR beta cDNA molecule. Each sample yielded at least 3 million CDR3-containing paired-end reads. First-strand cDNA was synthesized from all RNA with the Mint cDNA synthesis kit, primed by a TRBC-specific oligonucleotide. Following uracil-DNA glycosylase treatment, a first 18-cycle PCR with universal primers M1SS and BC2_uni_R was performed on all cDNA. As for the authors' bioinformatics: For normalization, 1 million high-quality reads were randomly selected from each sample, with every read carrying a distinct molecular identifier. Reads sharing molecular identifiers were discarded rather than binned into consensus sequences. MiTCR, with a Q25 quality threshold and the strictest error-elimination algorithm, was used for CDR3 identification, clonotype clustering and error correction. Lower-bound total TCR beta diversity was estimated with a nonparametric unseen species model using Euler transformation. In TCRdb, the public reads were trimmed at Q25 with fastp and aligned with MiXCR, with productive beta chains retained. Under each unique CDR3 protein, matching rows form one entry showing the most common genes and DNA. TCRdb's processing, not the authors', yielded these V and J calls. This sample comprises 650,000 to 800,000 distinct CDR3 sequences, roughly 44% of them detected only once. Of the sample, roughly a fifth is held by the ten largest clones.

The germline V gene encodes CDR1 SGHTA and CDR2 FQGNSA. The germline V end is reduced by 6 bases and the J end by 4 bases; junction bases left unmatched: 3. The CDR3 numbers 14 residues from cysteine through phenylalanine. Solely the CDR3 DNA is kept, with 42 bases framed from the first base. The donors were under 40 Caucasian individuals from Russia, aged 6 to 90 years, who were systemically healthy. Each donor gave 9.5 to 10 milliliters of peripheral blood, drawn into EDTA-treated Vacutainer tubes. PBMCs were isolated by Ficoll-Paque density-gradient centrifugation, with at least 6 million obtained per sample. Trizol reagent was used to extract total RNA from PBMCs, with at least 6 micrograms per sample. For every donor, flow cytometry on a PBMC aliquot measured the percentage of naive CD45RAhigh/CD27high T cells.

This chain is built from TRBV7-2 and TRBJ1-4; the junction holds 9 bases that match TRBD1. The receptor was derived from a man in his sixties in good health. The sample was blood. The sequence in DNA is TGTGCCAGCAGAAGGACAGGGGATAATGAAAAACTGTTTTTT. The translation is CASRRTGDNEKLFF.